Following are 21 T cell receptor beta chains from one sample sequenced in a study of T cell clonality in common variable immunodeficiency. Overall study findings and caveats: Reportedly, TCR beta sequences from common variable immunodeficiency showed fewer deletions and N-nucleotide insertions.

Data came from immunoSEQ multiplex PCR; TCRdb stores just in-frame clones and leaves some out. The sample includes roughly 12,000 clones, none of them occurring once. Their antigens remain unidentified. The specimen sequenced was peripheral blood mononuclear cells. The receptor set was obtained from a human donor with common variable immunodeficiency.

This clone was counted a few times. Here the CDR3 reads CASSPPTRQQETQYF. CDR3 bases read: TGTGCCAGCTCACCCCCGACACGACAGCAAGAGACC. This chain links TRBV18 with TRBJ2-5; D might be TRBD1 (5 bases). The read gets to within 3 residues of the CDR3 end, and the germline J gene fills in the rest. Trimming took 3 bases from V and 2 from J, leaving 13 bases between them. The CDR3 covers 15 residues. Germline assignment: CDR1 KGHSH and CDR2 LQKENI.

Comment on this clone: The read halts 3 residues ahead of the CDR3 end, with the missing end drawn from the germline J gene. The chain has TRBV29-1 and TRBJ2-3; D is unclear. The CDR3 has 13 residues. V lost 7 bases and J 0 bases, leaving 11 bases between the germline ends. The germline V gene has CDR1 SQVTM and CDR2 ANQGSEA. The covered CDR3 bases are TGCAGCGCCAGCGCAGCTAGCACAGATACG. Translated, it gives CSASAASTDT. The CDR3 in its entirety is CSASAASTDTQYF.

This clone was detected only a few times. The CDR3 end falls 3 residues outside the read, so it is completed with the germline J gene. The chain employs TRBV6-1 and TRBJ2-7; possible D gene TRBD1, 5 bases. The CDR3 loop spans 14 amino acids. CDR1 and CDR2 (germline): MNHNS, SASEGT. V was clipped by 3 bases and J by 3 bases, with 12 bases between them. The sequenced CDR3 bases are TGTGCCAGCAGTGACAGGGTCGTTAGCTACGAG. It yields the protein CASSDRVVSYE. The entire CDR3 reads CASSDRVVSYEQYF.

CDR3 protein: CASSDTVGNTIYF. The covered CDR3 bases are TGTGCCAGCAGTGATACAGTTGGAAACACC. The chain uses TRBV6-1 and TRBJ1-3; no definite D call. The read terminates 3 residues before the CDR3 end, so the remaining end is supplied by the germline J gene. The CDR3 consists of 13 residues. Per germline, CDR1 MNHNS and CDR2 SASEGT. V was shortened by 3 bases and J by 3 bases, with 6 bases between the two germline ends.

A remark on this clone: The read halts 3 residues ahead of the CDR3 end, with the missing end drawn from the germline J gene. The chain uses TRBV19 and TRBJ1-2; 11 bases align to TRBD1. The CDR3 consists of 19 residues. In germline, CDR1 is LNHDA, CDR2 SQIVND (reference sequence). The CDR3 bases that were read are TGTGCCAGTAGTACCCGCTACCGGGACAGGGGGGGTATTGGACGAGGC. This gives the protein CASSTRYRDRGGIGRG. The complete CDR3 reads CASSTRYRDRGGIGRGYTF. The full variable domain, rest sourced from reference TRBV19 and TRBJ1-2, is DGGITQSPKYLFRKEGQNVTLSCEQNLNHDAMYWYRQDPGQGLRLIYYSQIVNDFQKGDIAEGYSVSREKKESFPLTVTSAQKNPTAFYLCASSTRYRDRGGIGRGYTFGSGTRLTVV.

By proportion, this clone is medium-sized. The CDR3 goes on 3 residues after the read ends, and that part is filled in from the germline J gene. The chain links TRBV19 to TRBJ1-4; 8 bases are shared with TRBD1. The trim removed 2 bases at V and 5 bases at J, leaving 13 bases unmatched. CDR3 length: 18 amino acids. Germline-derived CDR1 and CDR2 are LNHDA and SQIVND (reference sequence). This CDR3 reads CASSIPRQGQEPNEKLFF. The CDR3 bases that were read are TGTGCCAGTAGTATACCAAGACAGGGACAGGAACCAAATGAAAAA. The whole variable domain, remainder taken from reference TRBV19 and TRBJ1-4, is DGGITQSPKYLFRKEGQNVTLSCEQNLNHDAMYWYRQDPGQGLRLIYYSQIVNDFQKGDIAEGYSVSREKKESFPLTVTSAQKNPTAFYLCASSIPRQGQEPNEKLFFGSGTQLSVL.

A few counts support this clone. The CDR3 end falls 3 residues outside the read, so it is completed with the germline J gene. The gene calls are TRBV30 and TRBJ1-2, with D tentatively TRBD1 (5 bases). CDR3 length: 14 amino acids. The germline V gene encodes CDR1 GTSNPN and CDR2 SVGIG (reference sequence). Trimming removed 3 bases from V and 4 bases from J, with 15 bases in between. The CDR3 sequence is CAWSRSAGFYGYTF. The CDR3 DNA, read in part, is TGTGCCTGGAGCCGGTCTGCAGGGTTCTATGGC.

This clone has only a few counts. From the germline J gene comes the end of the CDR3, since the read stops 3 residues before it. This chain connects TRBV19 to TRBJ2-5; a possible D gene is TRBD1 (5 bases). V lost 10 bases and J 4 bases, leaving 10 bases between the germline ends. Germline loops: CDR1 LNHDA, CDR2 SQIVND (reference sequence). The length of the CDR3 is 11 residues. CDR3 residues: CATSGRETQYF. The CDR3 bases that were read are TGTGCCACATCAGGGCGAGAGACC.

This clone was counted ten times or more. The CDR3 end is not reached by the read, which stops 3 residues before it; the germline J gene fills it in. The chain couples TRBV14 to TRBJ2-7; TRBD1 is a possible D gene (5 bases). Looked up from germline, CDR1 is SGHDN and CDR2 is FVKESK. V was cut by 4 bases and J by 2 bases, with 9 bases left in between. This CDR3 spans 13 amino acids. The CDR3 bases that were read are TGTGCCAGCAGCCCCACAGGAGCCTACGAG. Amino acids: CASSPTGAYE. The full-length CDR3 reads as CASSPTGAYEQYF. The variable domain in full, completed from reference TRBV14 and TRBJ2-7, reads EAGVTQFPSHSVIEKGQTVTLRCDPISGHDNLYWYRRVMGKEIKFLLHFVKESKQDESGMPNNRFLAERTGGTYSTLKVQPAELEDSGVYFCASSPTGAYEQYFGPGTRLTVT.

About this clone itself: The sequence runs out 3 residues before the end of the CDR3; the remainder is reconstructed from the germline J gene. This chain uses TRBV7-8 with TRBJ1-6; no clear D gene. The CDR3 sequence is 15 residues long. The germline V gene encodes CDR1 SGHVS and CDR2 FQNEAQ. V was pared by 3 bases and J by 9 bases, with 15 bases between. CDR3 protein: CASSFRVAGGSPLHF. The part of the CDR3 DNA that was read is TGTGCCAGCAGCTTCCGGGTGGCGGGTGGTTCACCC.

This clone has a handful of counts. The sequenced fragment ends 3 residues before the CDR3 boundary, so the rest is inferred from the germline J gene. The V gene is TRBV30, the J gene TRBJ2-4, with D maybe TRBD1 (6 bases). The germline CDR1 and CDR2 sequences are GTSNPN and SVGIG (reference sequence). CDR3 length: 20 amino acids. Trimming removed 3 bases at V and 0 bases at J, with 27 bases between. CDR3 DNA, as far as it was read: TGTGCCTGGAGCGCCTTTGGGACACTTGGACTGACCATAGCCAAAAACATT. As protein: CAWSAFGTLGLTIAKNI. The whole CDR3 sequence reads CAWSAFGTLGLTIAKNIQYF.

This clone has just a few counts. The CDR3 goes on 3 residues after the read ends, and that part is filled in from the germline J gene. The chain joins TRBV7-2 to TRBJ2-3; D gene uncertain. The CDR3 has 14 amino acids. CDR1 and CDR2 (germline): SGHTA, FQGNSA. V lost 1 base and J 4 bases, leaving 9 bases between the germline ends. The CDR3 spells CASSLGGPADTQYF. Partial CDR3 DNA: TGTGCCAGCAGCTTAGGTGGGCCGGCAGATACG.

This clone was detected only a few times. The DNA ends 3 residues before the CDR3 does, and the rest of the CDR3 is filled in from the germline J gene. The gene calls are TRBV18 and TRBJ2-7; no reliable D call. The CDR3 runs to 15 residues. With 0 bases removed from V and 1 base from J, the gap between germline ends came to 10 bases. The germline V gene has CDR1 KGHSH and CDR2 LQKENI. The CDR3 loop reads CASSPPRSSSYEQYF. The DNA read from the CDR3 is TGTGCCAGCTCACCACCTCGGTCATCATCCTACGAG.

About this clone: Coverage ceases 3 residues before the CDR3 finishes, and the germline J gene fills in the end. The chain couples TRBV2 to TRBJ2-3; D not certain. Trimming cost V 4 bases and J 4 bases, with 6 bases left between them. CDR1 and CDR2 from the germline V gene are SNHLY and FYNNEI. The CDR3 is made up of 12 amino acids. The sequenced part of the CDR3 DNA is TGTGCCAGCAGTGCGGGTCCAGATACG. It codes for CASSAGPDT. The complete CDR3 reads CASSAGPDTQYF.

Incomplete CDR3 DNA: TGTGCCAGCAGCCGTCGGGACCAAGAGACC. Protein: CASSRRDQET. The complete CDR3 reads CASSRRDQETQYF. The chain has TRBV7-7 and TRBJ2-5; D gene ambiguous. The read terminates 3 residues ahead of where the CDR3 ends, so the germline J gene completes it. Germline CDR1 and CDR2: SSHAT and FNYEAQ (reference sequence). This CDR3 is built from 13 residues. Trimming pared 5 bases from V and 0 bases from J, leaving 7 bases between.

This clone was found a few times. The CDR3 end is not reached by the read, which stops 3 residues before it; the germline J gene fills it in. This chain joins TRBV2 and TRBJ2-3; no firm D call. Trimming took 6 bases from V and 0 from J, leaving 19 bases between them. Germline CDR1 SNHLY, CDR2 FYNNEI. The length of the CDR3 is 17 residues. CDR3 loop: CASRVPKLTLSTDTQYF. The sequenced part of the CDR3 DNA is TGTGCCAGCAGAGTTCCGAAGCTGACTCTTAGCACAGATACG.

Note on this clone: The read finishes 3 residues shy of the CDR3 end, and the germline J gene is used to complete it. The chain joins TRBV20-1 to TRBJ2-7, with 7 positions matching TRBD2. The CDR3 runs 14 residues. The junction had 9 bases not matched to a gene; V was cut back by 3 bases and J by 4 bases. Germline CDR1 DFQATT, CDR2 SNEGSKA (reference sequence). Partial CDR3 DNA: TGCAGTGCTAGTCGACTAGCAGATTCGTACGAG. Translated: CSASRLADSYE. In full, the CDR3 is CSASRLADSYEQYF.

This clone was counted ten times or more. The CDR3 end lies 3 residues beyond the end of the read and is filled in from the germline J gene. The rearrangement joins TRBV7-2 to TRBJ2-3; 7 bases match TRBD2. The CDR3 has 15 amino acids. Germline CDR1 is SGHTA and CDR2 is FQGNSA. V dropped 3 bases and J dropped 1; count of bases not matched to a gene: 4. CDR3 amino acids: CASSFGGSGTDTQYF. The sequenced part of the CDR3 DNA is TGTGCCAGCAGCTTCGGCGGGAGCGGCACAGATACG.

Many counts were recorded for this clone. The read stops 3 residues short of the end of the CDR3; the missing end is completed from the germline J gene. The chain couples TRBV20-1 to TRBJ2-2; 8 positions agree with TRBD1. The CDR3 spans 14 residues. The junction had 5 bases not matched to a gene; V was cut back by 2 bases and J by 6 bases. Germline loops: CDR1 DFQATT, CDR2 SNEGSKA (reference sequence). The CDR3 DNA, read in part, is TGCAGTGCTAGATACCAGGGGGCGGCCGGGGAG. Its protein is CSARYQGAAGE. The entire CDR3 sequence reads CSARYQGAAGELFF.

This clone was seen a few times. From the germline J gene comes the end of the CDR3, since the read stops 3 residues before it. J is TRBJ2-1 and V is TRBV6-2 or TRBV6-3; TRBD2 agrees at 7 bases. CDR3 length: 16 residues. Germline V CDR1 and CDR2: MNHEY, SVGEGT. Trimming removed 5 bases from V and 1 base from J; junction bases left unmatched: 8. The CDR3 is CASSDTPLASYNEQFF. The sequenced CDR3 bases are TGTGCCAGCAGTGATACCCCACTAGCGTCCTACAATGAG.

This clone has a handful of counts. CDR3: CASTTGTSGTYEQYF. The CDR3 bases that were read are TGTGCCAGCACGACCGGGACTAGCGGGACGTACGAG. This sequence joins TRBV7-8 and TRBJ2-7; 13 bases are shared with TRBD2. The CDR3 extends 3 residues past the end of the read, so its final part is completed from the germline J gene. The CDR3 is made up of 15 amino acids. With 7 bases clipped from V and 4 bases from J, the junction kept 7 bases outside the gene matches. Germline V gene data show CDR1 as SGHVS and CDR2 as FQNEAQ.